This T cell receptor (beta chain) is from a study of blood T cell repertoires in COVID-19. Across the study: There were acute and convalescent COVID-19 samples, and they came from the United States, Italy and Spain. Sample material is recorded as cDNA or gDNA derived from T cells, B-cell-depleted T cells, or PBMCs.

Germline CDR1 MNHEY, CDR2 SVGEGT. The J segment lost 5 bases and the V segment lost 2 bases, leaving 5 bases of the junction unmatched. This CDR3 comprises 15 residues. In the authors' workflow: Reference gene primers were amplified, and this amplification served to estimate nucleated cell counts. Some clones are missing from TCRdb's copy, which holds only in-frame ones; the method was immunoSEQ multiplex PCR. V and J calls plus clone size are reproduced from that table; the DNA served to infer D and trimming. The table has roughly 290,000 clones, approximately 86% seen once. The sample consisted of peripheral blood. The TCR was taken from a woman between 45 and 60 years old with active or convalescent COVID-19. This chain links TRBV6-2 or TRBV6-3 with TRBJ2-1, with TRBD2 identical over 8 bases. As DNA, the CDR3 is TGTGCCAGCAGTTACGGAGCGGGAGTGAACAATGAGCAGTTCTTC. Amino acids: CASSYGAGVNNEQFF.